Each of the 21 T cell receptor beta chains below was sequenced from the same sample in a study of shared clonotypes between healthy human individuals. Profiling relied on immunoSEQ multiplex PCR, and the TCRdb table lists in-frame clones only, not all of them. The sample records around 1,100,000 clones, around 77% being singletons. The sequencing input was memory CD4+ T cells from PBMCs. The subset here: CD45RA-negative fraction. The receptors originated from a man between 18 and 35 years old in good health. Some clones in this sample may be carry-over from other donors' samples.

V gene TRBV7-3 combines with J gene TRBJ2-3, with no clear D. The V end lost 5 bases, the J end lost 3 bases, and 18 bases lay between the germline ends. In germline, CDR1 is SGHTA, CDR2 FQGTGA. The CDR3 is made up of 16 amino acids. The CDR3 region is CASSAQVGRTTDTQYF. DNA of the CDR3: TGTGCCAGCAGCGCCCAGGTGGGTCGGACGACAGATACGCAGTATTTT.

On this clone itself: A much more abundant neighbour one base away suggests this may be a read error. Other DNA sequences of this sample code for an identical CDR3. The V call is TRBV9, the J call TRBJ2-3; D call uncertain. This CDR3 is built from 12 residues. Per germline, CDR1 SGDLS and CDR2 YYNGEE. The V and J ends lost 0 bases and 4 bases respectively, with 3 bases between them. The CDR3 is CASSVAADTQYF. CDR3 bases: TGTGCCAGCAGCGTAGCGGCAGATACGCAGTATTTT.

The chain joins TRBV2 to TRBJ2-6; TRBD2 matches at 7 bases. V shed 6 bases and J 0 bases; nucleotides not matched to a gene: 11. Germline-derived CDR1 and CDR2 are SNHLY and FYNNEI. The CDR3 sequence is 18 residues long. The CDR3 spells CASSAPGGRISGANVLTF. CDR3 DNA sequence: TGTGCCAGCAGCGCCCCAGGCGGGAGAATCTCTGGGGCCAACGTCCTGACTTTC. The whole variable domain, filled in from reference TRBV2 and TRBJ2-6, reads EPEVTQTPSHQVTQMGQEVILRCVPISNHLYFYWYRQILGQKVEFLVSFYNNEISEKSEIFDDQFSVERPDGSNFTLKIRSTKLEDSAMYFCASSAPGGRISGANVLTFGAGSRLTVL.

This clone appeared a single time. In the same sample, other DNA sequences code for this CDR3. The gene calls are TRBV28 and TRBJ2-7; D remains unclear. CDR3 length: 10 amino acids. V dropped 6 bases and J dropped 3 bases, with 3 bases sitting between them. Germline V gene lookup returns CDR1 MDHEN and CDR2 SYDVKM. This chain's CDR3 is CASRGYEQYF. The DNA for the CDR3 is TGTGCCAGCAGGGGCTACGAGCAGTACTTC.

This clone was seen only once. The V gene is TRBV10-3, the J gene TRBJ2-2; no reliable D call. CDR1 is ENHRY, CDR2 SYGVKD, per germline. The length of the CDR3 is 13 residues. The V gene lost 0 bases and the J gene lost 6 bases, with 5 bases spanning the gap. The CDR3 coding sequence is TGTGCCATCAGTGAGTCGAATCCCGGGGAGCTGTTTTTT. It specifies CAISESNPGELFF.

The V and J genes are TRBV4-1 and TRBJ2-2; the match to TRBD2 covers 16 bases. Per the germline V gene, CDR1 is MGHRA and CDR2 is YSYEKL. The CDR3 contains 18 residues. J lost 4 bases, V lost 7 bases, and 9 bases had no gene match. The CDR3 DNA is TGCGCCAGCATCCGAGGGGGACTAGCGGGAGGGCTCACCGGGGAGCTGTTTTTT. Its protein product is CASIRGGLAGGLTGELFF.

This clone came up a few times. V usage is TRBV7-2 and J usage is TRBJ1-2; D is unresolved. The CDR3 is 14 amino acids. The V end lost 5 bases, the J end lost 2 bases, and 12 bases lay between the germline ends. The V gene's germline CDR1 is SGHTA and CDR2 FQGNSA. The CDR3 DNA is TGTGCCAGCAGCGCCCGGACGGGAAACTATGGCTACACCTTC. This encodes CASSARTGNYGYTF.

The chain uses TRBV30 and TRBJ1-1; unclear D gene. There are 11 residues in the CDR3. V shed 5 bases and J shed 1 base, with 5 bases lying between them. CDR1 and CDR2 from the germline V gene are GTSNPN and SVGIG (reference sequence). Here the CDR3 reads CAWYENTEAFF. CDR3 coding DNA: TGTGCCTGGTACGAGAACACTGAAGCTTTCTTT.

With respect to this clone: This may come from a read error, since a much larger clone is one base off. The sample holds other DNA sequences that translate to the same CDR3. This sequence joins TRBV29-1 and TRBJ1-5; a weak D match, TRBD1 (6 bases). This CDR3 is built from 13 residues. CDR1 is SQVTM and CDR2 is ANQGSEA in the germline V gene. Trimming removed 7 bases at V and 7 bases at J, with 17 bases between. CDR3 coding DNA: TGCAGCGCATCGGACAGAAACAACCAGCCCCAGCATTTT. Amino acids: CSASDRNNQPQHF.

As for this clone: Compared with germline, one end of the junction differs, possibly owing to a read error. V and J are TRBV28 and TRBJ2-7; a possible D gene is TRBD1 (6 bases). Germline CDR1 is MDHEN and CDR2 is SYDVKM. The CDR3 is 11 amino acids. In DNA form, the CDR3 reads TGTGCCAGCGGAACTAACAGGGAGAGTCACTTC. This codes for CASGTNRESHF. Together with reference TRBV28 and TRBJ2-7, the CDR3 gives the full variable domain: DVKVTQSSRYLVKRTGEKVFLECVQDMDHENMFWYRQDPGLGLRLIYFSYDVKMKEKGDIPEGYSVSREKKERFSLILESASTNQTSMYLCASGTNRESHFGPGTRLTVT.

Comments on this clone: A single base separates this from a much larger clone, so it may be a read error. The chain joins TRBV2 to TRBJ1-5, with 9 bases that match TRBD1. V gave up 7 bases and J gave up 9 bases; unmatched junction bases: 10. This CDR3 spans 14 amino acids. CDR1 SNHLY and CDR2 FYNNEI come from the germline V gene. The DNA for the CDR3 is TGTGCCAGCATGTCTACAGGGGGCCGACGGCCCCAGCATTTT. It specifies CASMSTGGRRPQHF. Full variable domain (missing parts from reference TRBV2 and TRBJ1-5): EPEVTQTPSHQVTQMGQEVILRCVPISNHLYFYWYRQILGQKVEFLVSFYNNEISEKSEIFDDQFSVERPDGSNFTLKIRSTKLEDSAMYFCASMSTGGRRPQHFGDGTRLSIL.

This clone was recorded only once. The chain couples TRBV5-1 to TRBJ2-5; TRBD1 agrees at 9 bases. Germline lookup yields CDR1 SGHRS and CDR2 YFSETQ. V trimming: 4 bases; J trimming: 5 bases; junction bases outside the gene matches: 12. This CDR3 region has 16 residues. This CDR3 reads CASSGQGQGKGETQYF. The CDR3 region has the DNA TGCGCCAGCAGCGGACAGGGACAGGGAAAGGGGGAGACCCAGTACTTC.

The rearrangement links TRBV19 to TRBJ1-5, with D unresolved. The V and J ends lost 3 bases and 0 bases respectively, with 9 bases between them. CDR1 LNHDA and CDR2 SQIVND come from the germline V gene (reference sequence). The CDR3 is made up of 15 amino acids. The CDR3 DNA follows: TGTGCCAGTAGTATTGGCGGCAGTAGCAATCAGCCCCAGCATTTT. Protein product: CASSIGGSSNQPQHF.

This chain joins TRBV4-2 and TRBJ2-3; weak D call: TRBD2 (5 bases). Trimming pared 2 bases from V and 0 bases from J, leaving 9 bases between. The CDR3 is 15 amino acids. Per the germline V gene, CDR1 is LGHNA and CDR2 is YNFKEQ. The CDR3 is CASSQSGASTDTQYF. The CDR3 region has the DNA TGTGCCAGCAGCCAAAGCGGTGCTAGCACAGATACGCAGTATTTT.

Comments on this clone: This sample includes further DNA sequences coding for the same CDR3. The rearrangement joins TRBV28 to TRBJ2-7; TRBD1 aligns across 10 bases. Trimming took 5 bases from V and 3 from J; bases not matched to a gene: 7. This CDR3 spans 15 amino acids. The germline gives CDR1 MDHEN, CDR2 SYDVKM. This CDR3 reads CASSATGGRVYEQYF. The DNA of the CDR3 is TGTGCCAGCAGTGCGACAGGGGGCCGGGTCTACGAGCAGTACTTC.

This clone was recorded only once. As DNA, the CDR3 is TGCGCCAGCAGCTTACCGGGACAGGGGACTGGAAACACCATATATTTT. Its protein product is CASSLPGQGTGNTIYF. The gene calls are TRBV5-1 and TRBJ1-3; the match to TRBD1 covers 10 bases. This CDR3 is 16 amino acids long. Trimming took 2 bases from V and 2 from J; bases not matched to a gene: 4. Germline V gene data show CDR1 as SGHRS and CDR2 as YFSETQ.

The V call is TRBV2, the J call TRBJ2-7; no firm D call. Trimming took off 5 bases at V and 6 bases at J, with 17 bases between the two ends. This CDR3 has 14 amino acids. Germline CDR1 reads SNHLY; CDR2 reads FYNNEI. CDR3 sequence (DNA): TGTGCCAGCAGTAGCCAGACCGAGGATTCCGAGCAGTACTTC. Translating gives CASSSQTEDSEQYF.

The gene calls are TRBV5-1 and TRBJ2-3; tentative D call: TRBD1 (6 bases). Trimming shortened V by 4 bases and J by 1 base, and 10 bases separated the two germline ends. The germline gives CDR1 SGHRS, CDR2 YFSETQ. The CDR3 consists of 14 residues. CDR3 residues: CASSRYRGTDTQYF. CDR3 bases: TGCGCCAGCAGCAGATACAGGGGCACAGATACGCAGTATTTT.

This chain connects TRBV11-2 to TRBJ1-4; tentatively, D is TRBD1 (5 bases). V lost 5 bases and J 2 bases, leaving 15 bases between the germline ends. The CDR3 runs 16 residues. Germline V gene lookup returns CDR1 SGHAT and CDR2 FQNNGV. The CDR3 is CASSQVLWGTNEKLFF. CDR3 coding DNA: TGTGCCAGCAGCCAAGTATTATGGGGGACTAATGAAAAACTGTTTTTT.

The J gene is TRBJ2-4, the V gene TRBV28; no clear D. This CDR3 spans 18 amino acids. Germline CDR1 is MDHEN and CDR2 is SYDVKM. V lost 4 bases to trimming and J lost 3 bases, with 22 bases between them. The DNA for the CDR3 is TGTGCCAGCAGTTCGGATCGTAAGGGTGGGCTTGGCAAAAACATTCAGTACTTC. Translating gives CASSSDRKGGLGKNIQYF.

The V gene is TRBV6-6, the J gene TRBJ1-5, with a possible D match to TRBD1 (6 bases). Germline V gene data show CDR1 as MNHNY and CDR2 as SVGAGI (reference sequence). The V gene lost 6 bases and the J gene lost 1 base, with 13 bases spanning the gap. CDR3 length equals 15 residues. CDR3 nucleotide sequence: TGTGCCAGCAGGTTTGCAAGGGGGAGCAATCAGCCCCAGCATTTT. It translates to CASRFARGSNQPQHF.